This T cell receptor beta chain was sequenced for a study of identical twins. Overall study results and limits: Abundant cord blood beta clonotypes carried fewer insertions; memory repertoires showed none. Zero-insertion analyses might be partly confounded by invariant T cells like MAIT and iNKT. Modelling underestimated the level of out-of-frame TCR alpha sharing observed in monozygotic twins.

TCRdb ran MiXCR on the 5' RACE reads and lists one entry per CDR3 protein. The data show 690,000 or so distinct CDR3 sequences, with 6% to 6.5% seen just once and approximately 2% held by the top ten. In this sample, this clonotype turned up a few times. As yet, its antigen is unknown. Every sampled donor was Caucasian and healthy. The CDR3 consists of 17 residues. Germline V gene sequence: CDR1 SGHVS, CDR2 FQNEAQ. The ends lost 1 base at V and 4 bases at J; junction bases unmatched: 9. The TCR sequence derives from a man between 18 and 29 years old in good health. The sequenced sample was naive T cells sorted from blood. This chain joins TRBV7-8 and TRBJ2-3, with 9 bases matching TRBD2. CDR3 bases: TGTGCCAGCAGCTTAGTTTTCAGGACTAGCGCGCCAGATACGCAGTATTTT. Amino acid sequence: CASSLVFRTSAPDTQYF.